In this sample, the clone carrying this TCR beta chain turned up a few times. Its antigen is undetermined. These data come from a study of T cell responses to AZD1222 COVID-19 vaccine. Notes on the study in general: Clonal diversity may have been underestimated in mostly white British donors.

Measured with immunoSEQ multiplex PCR; TCRdb has only the in-frame clones, and not every one. This sample has some 150,000 clones, with 85% to 95% found just once. The receptor was derived from an adult in good health. The sample in question was peripheral blood, obtained on day 0 of MenACWY control vaccination.

CDR3 sequence reads: CATSPNRVTEAFF. Here the CDR3 DNA reads TGTGCCACCAGTCCCAACAGGGTCACTGAAGCTTTCTTT. The chain employs TRBV24-1 and TRBJ1-1; TRBD1 might be the D (6 bases). V was pared by 6 bases and J by 4 bases, with 11 bases between. Germline values: CDR1 KGHDR, CDR2 SFDVKD. The CDR3 spans 13 residues.